This is a list of T cell receptor beta chains from one sample in a study of CD8+ T cells in alopecia areata. Clones were sequenced by immunoSEQ multiplex PCR, and TCRdb holds only the in-frame ones, with some missing. The data contain 150,000 to 200,000 clones, 50% to 70% of them seen just once; the ten biggest clones take up roughly 0.91%. The sample here was CD4+ T cells sorted from blood, taken at week 4, from a patient treated with tofacitinib. The receptors were sampled from a human donor with alopecia areata. CDR3s include the opening cysteine and the closing phenylalanine or tryptophan. The D gene is left open where the match is weak. Some rows mark clone size as missing; the rest say once, few, many or name a class of expanded clone.

abundance: NA; d_gene: NA; v_gene: TRBV27; j_gene: TRBJ1-6; CDR3aa: CASSLQAGAPRSSPLHF; CDR3nt: TGTGCCAGCAGTTTACAGGCAGGGGCGCCTCGGAGTTCACCCCTCCACTTT
abundance: few; d_gene: NA; v_gene: TRBV9; j_gene: TRBJ1-5; CDR3aa: CASSVDQRNQPQHF; CDR3nt: TGTGCCAGCAGCGTAGACCAGCGCAATCAGCCCCAGCATTTT
abundance: NA; d_gene: TRBD1; v_gene: TRBV2; j_gene: TRBJ1-1; CDR3aa: CASIPGTVNTEAFF; CDR3nt: TGTGCCAGCATCCCGGGGACAGTGAACACTGAAGCTTTCTTT
abundance: NA; d_gene: TRBD1; v_gene: TRBV11-1; j_gene: TRBJ2-4; CDR3aa: CASSFGTGQGLLGSNIQYF; CDR3nt: TGTGCCAGCAGCTTTGGAACGGGACAGGGGCTCTTGGGATCCAACATTCAGTACTTC
abundance: NA; d_gene: NA; v_gene: TRBV7-6; j_gene: TRBJ2-2; CDR3aa: CASSFVIAGELFF; CDR3nt: TGTGCCAGCAGCTTTGTTATAGCCGGGGAGCTGTTTTTT
abundance: once; d_gene: NA; v_gene: TRBV29-1; j_gene: TRBJ2-1; CDR3aa: CSVAQSQFF; CDR3nt: TGCAGCGTTGCCCAGAGTCAGTTCTTC
abundance: many; d_gene: NA; v_gene: TRBV2; j_gene: TRBJ2-3; CDR3aa: CASSEPFTDTQYF; CDR3nt: TGTGCCAGCAGTGAGCCGTTCACAGATACGCAGTATTTT
abundance: NA; d_gene: NA; v_gene: TRBV5-4; j_gene: TRBJ2-5; CDR3aa: CASSLAQWETQYF; CDR3nt: TGTGCCAGCAGCTTGGCCCAATGGGAGACCCAGTACTTC
abundance: once; d_gene: NA; v_gene: TRBV6-5; j_gene: TRBJ1-4; CDR3aa: CASSGTESSEKLFF; CDR3nt: TGTGCCAGCAGCGGAACCGAATCGAGTGAAAAACTGTTTTTT
abundance: NA; d_gene: NA; v_gene: TRBV5-6; j_gene: TRBJ1-2; CDR3aa: CASSIPGPTYGYTF; CDR3nt: TGTGCCAGCAGCATACCGGGACCAACCTATGGCTACACCTTC
abundance: NA; d_gene: NA; v_gene: TRBV29-1; j_gene: TRBJ1-2; CDR3aa: CSVDSILPNYGYTF; CDR3nt: TGCAGCGTTGATTCGATACTACCTAACTATGGCTACACCTTC
abundance: NA; d_gene: TRBD1; v_gene: TRBV27; j_gene: TRBJ2-3; CDR3aa: CASKDRGTDTQYF; CDR3nt: TGTGCCAGCAAGGACAGGGGCACAGATACGCAGTATTTT
abundance: NA; d_gene: NA; v_gene: TRBV5-1; j_gene: TRBJ1-1; CDR3aa: CASSLGTVNTEAFF; CDR3nt: TGCGCCAGCAGCTTGGGGACAGTGAACACTGAAGCTTTCTTT
abundance: NA; d_gene: NA; v_gene: TRBV10-3; j_gene: TRBJ2-5; CDR3aa: CAISGAGTLPQTQYF; CDR3nt: TGTGCCATCAGTGGTGCAGGAACACTTCCCCAGACCCAGTACTTC
abundance: NA; d_gene: NA; v_gene: TRBV5-1; j_gene: TRBJ2-5; CDR3aa: CASTHLGQETQYF; CDR3nt: TGCGCCAGCACCCACCTCGGGCAAGAGACCCAGTACTTC
abundance: NA; d_gene: TRBD1; v_gene: TRBV5-1; j_gene: TRBJ1-5; CDR3aa: CASSLETGGQPQHF; CDR3nt: TGCGCCAGCAGCTTGGAAACAGGGGGACAGCCCCAGCATTTT
abundance: NA; d_gene: TRBD2; v_gene: TRBV9; j_gene: TRBJ2-3; CDR3aa: CASSPWGGDTDTQYF; CDR3nt: TGTGCCAGCAGCCCTTGGGGGGGGGACACAGATACGCAGTATTTT
abundance: few; d_gene: NA; v_gene: TRBV5-1; j_gene: TRBJ1-5; CDR3aa: CASSWTGLADQPQHF; CDR3nt: TGCGCCAGCAGTTGGACCGGGCTGGCAGATCAGCCCCAGCATTTT
abundance: NA; d_gene: TRBD1; v_gene: TRBV9; j_gene: TRBJ1-6; CDR3aa: CASSDRTGDNSPLHF; CDR3nt: TGTGCCAGCAGCGACCGGACAGGAGATAATTCACCCCTCCACTTT
abundance: NA; d_gene: NA; v_gene: TRBV30; j_gene: TRBJ1-5; CDR3aa: CAWSLGDTHQPQHF; CDR3nt: TGTGCCTGGAGTCTGGGGGACACACATCAGCCCCAGCATTTT
abundance: few; d_gene: NA; v_gene: TRBV19; j_gene: TRBJ2-2; CDR3aa: CASSISGNHAFTGELFF; CDR3nt: TGTGCCAGTAGTATTAGCGGCAACCATGCATTCACCGGGGAGCTGTTTTTT
abundance: NA; d_gene: NA; v_gene: TRBV6-5; j_gene: TRBJ1-6; CDR3aa: CASSYSSVTSNSPLHF; CDR3nt: TGTGCCAGCAGTTACTCGAGTGTTACGTCTAATTCACCCCTCCACTTT
abundance: few; d_gene: TRBD2; v_gene: TRBV29-1; j_gene: TRBJ2-5; CDR3aa: CSVEIAGVSTGETQYF; CDR3nt: TGCAGCGTTGAAATAGCGGGGGTTTCTACGGGGGAGACCCAGTACTTC
abundance: NA; d_gene: TRBD1; v_gene: TRBV5-6; j_gene: TRBJ2-7; CDR3aa: CASSFGDRSYEQYF; CDR3nt: TGTGCCAGCAGCTTCGGGGACAGGTCCTACGAGCAGTACTTC
abundance: NA; d_gene: NA; v_gene: TRBV30; j_gene: TRBJ1-2; CDR3aa: CAWSVLGGTGRYTF; CDR3nt: TGTGCCTGGAGTGTACTCGGCGGCACTGGGCGCTACACCTTC
abundance: NA; d_gene: NA; v_gene: TRBV15; j_gene: TRBJ1-1; CDR3aa: CATSRVGAEAFF; CDR3nt: TGTGCCACCAGCAGAGTAGGCGCTGAAGCTTTCTTT
abundance: NA; d_gene: TRBD1; v_gene: TRBV30; j_gene: TRBJ1-2; CDR3aa: CAWSWGQGAGGYTF; CDR3nt: TGTGCCTGGAGCTGGGGACAGGGGGCTGGTGGCTACACCTTC
abundance: NA; d_gene: NA; v_gene: TRBV6-1; j_gene: TRBJ2-5; CDR3aa: CASRKGVQETQYF; CDR3nt: TGTGCCAGCAGGAAGGGGGTCCAAGAGACCCAGTACTTC
abundance: NA; d_gene: NA; v_gene: TRBV29-1; j_gene: TRBJ2-5; CDR3aa: CSVQGMGETQYF; CDR3nt: TGCAGCGTGCAGGGGATGGGGGAGACCCAGTACTTC
abundance: NA; d_gene: NA; v_gene: TRBV30; j_gene: TRBJ2-7; CDR3aa: CAWSTGITYEQYF; CDR3nt: TGTGCCTGGAGTACAGGGATTACCTACGAGCAGTACTTC
abundance: NA; d_gene: NA; v_gene: TRBV30; j_gene: TRBJ2-7; CDR3aa: CAWSGQGEQYF; CDR3nt: TGTGCCTGGAGTGGCCAAGGAGAGCAGTACTTC
abundance: NA; d_gene: TRBD2; v_gene: TRBV30; j_gene: TRBJ2-3; CDR3aa: CAWIGLAGGDSTQYF; CDR3nt: TGTGCCTGGATCGGTCTAGCGGGGGGCGACTCGACGCAGTATTTT
abundance: NA; d_gene: NA; v_gene: TRBV27; j_gene: TRBJ1-6; CDR3aa: CASSSPRGVTYNSPLHF; CDR3nt: TGTGCCAGCAGTTCCCCTAGGGGAGTGACCTATAATTCACCCCTCCACTTT
abundance: NA; d_gene: NA; v_gene: TRBV25-1; j_gene: TRBJ2-7; CDR3aa: CASSFDTSYEQYF; CDR3nt: TGTGCCAGCTCCTTTGACACCTCCTACGAGCAGTACTTC
abundance: NA; d_gene: NA; v_gene: TRBV30; j_gene: TRBJ1-6; CDR3aa: CAWSVGGAGTRSPLHF; CDR3nt: TGTGCCTGGAGTGTCGGCGGGGCTGGTACCCGTTCACCCCTCCACTTT
abundance: once; d_gene: TRBD1; v_gene: TRBV29-1; j_gene: TRBJ1-2; CDR3aa: CSVLGQGVYGYTF; CDR3nt: TGCAGCGTTCTTGGACAGGGTGTCTATGGCTACACCTTC
abundance: few; d_gene: TRBD1; v_gene: TRBV18; j_gene: TRBJ1-6; CDR3aa: CASSPTGNSVSYNSPLHF; CDR3nt: TGTGCCAGCTCACCGACAGGGAATTCTGTCTCCTATAATTCACCCCTCCACTTT
abundance: NA; d_gene: NA; v_gene: TRBV5-6; j_gene: TRBJ2-1; CDR3aa: CASSLYNEQFF; CDR3nt: TGTGCCAGCAGCCTATACAATGAGCAGTTCTTC
abundance: NA; d_gene: TRBD2; v_gene: TRBV29-1; j_gene: TRBJ2-3; CDR3aa: CSILSGGVGLTDTQYF; CDR3nt: TGCAGCATCCTGAGCGGGGGGGTTGGGCTCACAGATACGCAGTATTTT
abundance: NA; d_gene: NA; v_gene: TRBV6-5; j_gene: TRBJ2-1; CDR3aa: CASSTDTTSYNEQFF; CDR3nt: TGTGCCAGCAGCACCGACACTACCTCCTACAATGAGCAGTTCTTC
abundance: NA; d_gene: NA; v_gene: TRBV30; j_gene: TRBJ1-5; CDR3aa: CAWSETYNQPQHF; CDR3nt: TGTGCCTGGAGTGAGACCTACAATCAGCCCCAGCATTTT
abundance: NA; d_gene: NA; v_gene: TRBV13; j_gene: TRBJ1-2; CDR3aa: CASSLPNYGYTF; CDR3nt: TGTGCCAGCAGCTTACCCAACTATGGCTACACCTTC
abundance: NA; d_gene: NA; v_gene: TRBV30; j_gene: TRBJ1-1; CDR3aa: CAWSFVGRSTEAFF; CDR3nt: TGTGCCTGGAGTTTTGTAGGACGGAGCACTGAAGCTTTCTTT
abundance: NA; d_gene: TRBD1; v_gene: TRBV6-5; j_gene: TRBJ1-2; CDR3aa: CASREGQGRFGYTF; CDR3nt: TGTGCCAGCAGGGAAGGACAGGGCAGGTTTGGCTACACCTTC
abundance: NA; d_gene: TRBD1; v_gene: TRBV4-3; j_gene: TRBJ2-7; CDR3aa: CASSHRTGMGEQYF; CDR3nt: TGCGCCAGCAGCCACCGGACAGGGATGGGCGAGCAGTACTTC
abundance: NA; d_gene: NA; v_gene: TRBV4-1; j_gene: TRBJ2-7; CDR3aa: CASSRPEPYYEQYF; CDR3nt: TGCGCCAGCAGCCGACCAGAGCCTTACTACGAGCAGTACTTC
abundance: few; d_gene: TRBD1; v_gene: TRBV29-1; j_gene: TRBJ2-7; CDR3aa: CSVVGGQGAEQYF; CDR3nt: TGCAGCGTTGTGGGGGGACAGGGTGCCGAGCAGTACTTC
abundance: once; d_gene: NA; v_gene: TRBV27; j_gene: TRBJ1-5; CDR3aa: CASSFEPRGGNQPQHF; CDR3nt: TGTGCCAGCAGTTTTGAACCGAGAGGGGGCAATCAGCCCCAGCATTTT
abundance: NA; d_gene: TRBD2; v_gene: TRBV29-1; j_gene: TRBJ2-3; CDR3aa: CSSGLAGGLSPDTQYF; CDR3nt: TGCAGCTCAGGACTAGCGGGGGGCCTCTCGCCAGATACGCAGTATTTT
abundance: NA; d_gene: NA; v_gene: TRBV30; j_gene: TRBJ1-3; CDR3aa: CAWSGTYSGNTIYF; CDR3nt: TGTGCCTGGAGTGGCACATACTCTGGAAACACCATATATTTT
abundance: NA; d_gene: NA; v_gene: TRBV9; j_gene: TRBJ2-7; CDR3aa: CASSVGGDSYEQYF; CDR3nt: TGTGCCAGCAGCGTAGGGGGGGACTCCTACGAGCAGTACTTC
abundance: few; d_gene: TRBD1; v_gene: TRBV29-1; j_gene: TRBJ2-3; CDR3aa: CSVRQTGGADTQYF; CDR3nt: TGCAGCGTAAGGCAGACAGGGGGAGCAGATACGCAGTATTTT
abundance: NA; d_gene: TRBD1; v_gene: TRBV29-1; j_gene: TRBJ2-1; CDR3aa: CSGDPGRRGSNEQFF; CDR3nt: TGCAGCGGCGACCCAGGACGCAGGGGGTCAAATGAGCAGTTCTTC
abundance: NA; d_gene: NA; v_gene: TRBV11-2; j_gene: TRBJ2-4; CDR3aa: CASSLDGLAENIQYF; CDR3nt: TGTGCCAGCAGCTTGGACGGGTTAGCGGAAAACATTCAGTACTTC
abundance: NA; d_gene: NA; v_gene: TRBV2; j_gene: TRBJ1-1; CDR3aa: CASRSNTEAFF; CDR3nt: TGTGCCAGCAGAAGTAACACTGAAGCTTTCTTT
abundance: NA; d_gene: TRBD1; v_gene: TRBV25-1; j_gene: TRBJ1-1; CDR3aa: CASSMTGETEAFF; CDR3nt: TGTGCCAGCAGTATGACAGGGGAAACTGAAGCTTTCTTT
abundance: NA; d_gene: NA; v_gene: TRBV6-5; j_gene: TRBJ2-7; CDR3aa: CASSFVPGTPTYEQYF; CDR3nt: TGTGCCAGCAGTTTCGTACCCGGGACACCTACCTACGAGCAGTACTTC
abundance: few; d_gene: NA; v_gene: TRBV7-3; j_gene: TRBJ2-1; CDR3aa: CASSRGRAYNEQFF; CDR3nt: TGTGCCAGCAGTCGGGGGCGCGCCTACAATGAGCAGTTCTTC
abundance: NA; d_gene: NA; v_gene: TRBV11-3; j_gene: TRBJ1-1; CDR3aa: CASSLRGSEAFF; CDR3nt: TGTGCCAGCAGCTTAAGGGGCTCTGAAGCTTTCTTT
abundance: NA; d_gene: NA; v_gene: TRBV29-1; j_gene: TRBJ1-1; CDR3aa: CSVAGLEAFF; CDR3nt: TGCAGCGTCGCCGGCCTTGAAGCTTTCTTT